The 2 T cell receptor beta chains reported below all come from one sample, sequenced in a study of T cells in tuberculosis. Some clones are missing from TCRdb's copy, which holds only in-frame ones; the method was immunoSEQ multiplex PCR. Seen here are around 29,000 clones, just over 90% observed once, and the top ten hold roughly 5%. Sequencing was performed on PBMCs. The receptors were sampled from a donor aged 10 to 29 with latent tuberculosis or without tuberculosis infection.

The rearrangement uses TRBV6-5 and TRBJ2-1, with D maybe TRBD2 (6 bases). Germline values: CDR1 MNHEY, CDR2 SVGAGI. Trimming stripped 0 bases from V and 7 bases from J, with 16 bases between. The CDR3 runs 16 residues. CDR3 region: CASSYSPQSGGNEQFF. The CDR3 DNA sequence: TGTGCCAGCAGTTACTCACCACAGAGTGGGGGGAATGAGCAGTTCTTC.

The chain has TRBV18 and TRBJ2-1, with D perhaps TRBD2 (6 bases). V was shortened by 0 bases and J by 0 bases, with 9 bases between the two germline ends. Germline CDR1 and CDR2: KGHSH and LQKENI. This CDR3 has 16 residues. The CDR3 DNA is TGTGCCAGCTCACCACCGCGGGGCAGCTCCTACAATGAGCAGTTCTTC. This sequence encodes CASSPPRGSSYNEQFF. Variable domain in full (rest from reference TRBV18 and TRBJ2-1): NAGVMQNPRHLVRRRGQEARLRCSPMKGHSHVYWYRQLPEEGLKFMVYLQKENIIDESGMPKERFSAEFPKEGPSILRIQQVVRGDSAAYFCASSPPRGSSYNEQFFGPGTRLTVL.